What follows describes a single T cell receptor beta chain. The data originate from a study of blood T cell repertoires in COVID-19. On the study more broadly: PBMCs, B-cell-depleted T cells, or T cells provided the cDNA or gDNA that made up the material.

TCRdb keeps only in-frame clones here, not all; method: immunoSEQ multiplex PCR. Of under 150,000 clones listed, roughly 84% are singletons. The ends lost 3 bases at V and 12 bases at J; junction bases unmatched: 15. Germline-derived CDR1 and CDR2 are KGHDR and SFDVKD. The CDR3 runs 16 residues. Input material: peripheral blood. This sequence originates from a woman of 80 years or more with acute or convalescent COVID-19. The V gene is TRBV24-1, the J gene TRBJ2-1; 8 bases match TRBD2. The CDR3 here is CATSDRGGAGEGGQFF. CDR3 nucleotide sequence: TGTGCCACCAGTGATCGGGGCGGAGCGGGAGAAGGTGGGCAGTTCTTC.